This T cell receptor beta chain derives from a study of technical replicates of blood from a few donors. Repertoires were generated with immunoSEQ multiplex PCR, while TCRdb's copy carries only in-frame clones and drops some. The table includes fewer than 70,000 clones, approximately 86% detected once. The CDR3 loop spans 18 amino acids. Trimming took off 3 bases at V and 1 base at J, with 19 bases between the two ends. From germline, CDR1 is SGDLS and CDR2 YYNGEE. Sequencing input: PBMCs. The chain carries TRBV9 and TRBJ2-2; the D gene is possibly TRBD1 (6 bases). This sequence was found in a human donor in good health. Some clones in this sample may be carry-over from other donors' samples. CDR3 in amino acids: CASSARPGQLMNTGELFF. CDR3 bases: TGTGCCAGCAGCGCCCGACCTGGACAGCTTATGAACACCGGGGAGCTGTTTTTT.